This T cell receptor beta chain is drawn from a study of cytomegalovirus exposure and HLA in healthy donors. Each of the donors was a healthy bone marrow donor. General study results and limits: Earlier findings revealed that most TCR beta V segments proved productive either about 87% or about 30% of the time.

The PCR ran on 60 Vbeta and 13 Jbeta primers. Profiling relied on immunoSEQ multiplex PCR, and the TCRdb table lists in-frame clones only, not all of them. The sample has roughly 150,000 clones; over 70% are singletons. As regards this clone: Antigen unknown.

Germline V gene sequence: CDR1 SGHNT, CDR2 YYREEE (reference sequence). The CDR3 spans 17 residues. Trimming removed 4 bases from V and 0 bases from J, with 14 bases in between. The chain uses TRBV5-4 and TRBJ2-6, with TRBD2 as a possible D gene (5 bases). The TCR originated in a woman between 18 and 30 years old in good health and CMV-seronegative. Sequencing input: PBMCs. The CDR3 sequence: CASSRELRSSGANVLTF. The CDR3 DNA is TGTGCCAGCAGCCGGGAATTAAGGAGCTCTGGGGCCAACGTCCTGACTTTC. Combining the CDR3 with reference TRBV5-4 and TRBJ2-6 gives the whole variable domain ETGVTQSPTHLIKTRGQQVTLRCSSQSGHNTVSWYQQALGQGPQFIFQYYREEENGRGNFPPRFSGLQFPNYSSELNVNALELDDSALYLCASSRELRSSGANVLTFGAGSRLTVL.